Here is one T cell receptor beta chain with its context. TCRdb's copy holds only in-frame clones and misses some; the assay was immunoSEQ multiplex PCR. The sample carries hundreds of thousands of clones, 87% recorded once. This specimen belongs to a study of blood T cell repertoires in COVID-19. Overall study: PBMCs, B-cell-depleted T cells, or T cells were the source of the cDNA or gDNA that made up the material.

In germline, CDR1 is MNHEY, CDR2 SVGAGI. The CDR3 is 15 amino acids. The J segment lost 0 bases and the V segment lost 10 bases, leaving 6 bases of the junction unmatched. Patients in Seattle were enrolled during active infection, then followed longitudinally. The source material was peripheral blood. The clonotype comes from a woman between 45 and 65 years old with COVID-19, enrolled during active disease. V is TRBV6-5 and J is TRBJ2-6; TRBD1 aligns across 7 bases. DNA for the CDR3: TGTGCCATCAGGGACAGAACCTCTGGGGCCAACGTCCTGACTTTC. Its translation is CAIRDRTSGANVLTF.